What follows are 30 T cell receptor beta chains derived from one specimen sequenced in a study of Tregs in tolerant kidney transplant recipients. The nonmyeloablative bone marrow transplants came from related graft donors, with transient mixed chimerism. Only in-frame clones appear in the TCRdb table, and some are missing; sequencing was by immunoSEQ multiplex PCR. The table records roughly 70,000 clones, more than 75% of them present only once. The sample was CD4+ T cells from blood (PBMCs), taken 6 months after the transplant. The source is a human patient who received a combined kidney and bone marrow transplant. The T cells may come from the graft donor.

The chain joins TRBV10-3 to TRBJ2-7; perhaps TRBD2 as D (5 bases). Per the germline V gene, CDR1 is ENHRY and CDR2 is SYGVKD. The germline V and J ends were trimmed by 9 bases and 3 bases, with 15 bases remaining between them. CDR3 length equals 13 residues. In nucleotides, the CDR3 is TGTGCCATGGGCGGGCGACCGGGCTACGAGCAGTACTTC. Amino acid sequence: CAMGGRPGYEQYF.

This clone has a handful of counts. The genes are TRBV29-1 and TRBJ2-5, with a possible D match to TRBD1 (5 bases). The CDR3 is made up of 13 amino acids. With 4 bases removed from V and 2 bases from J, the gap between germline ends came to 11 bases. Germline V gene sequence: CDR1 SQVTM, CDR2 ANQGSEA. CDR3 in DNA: TGCAGCGTTGCGTGGGGCTATCAAGAGACCCAGTACTTC. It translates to CSVAWGYQETQYF.

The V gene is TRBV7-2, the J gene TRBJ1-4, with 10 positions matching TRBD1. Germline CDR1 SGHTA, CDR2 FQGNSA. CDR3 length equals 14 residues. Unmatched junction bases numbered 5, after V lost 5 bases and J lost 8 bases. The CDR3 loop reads CASSLGDRGEKLFF. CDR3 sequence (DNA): TGTGCCAGCAGCCTAGGGGACAGGGGCGAAAAACTGTTTTTT.

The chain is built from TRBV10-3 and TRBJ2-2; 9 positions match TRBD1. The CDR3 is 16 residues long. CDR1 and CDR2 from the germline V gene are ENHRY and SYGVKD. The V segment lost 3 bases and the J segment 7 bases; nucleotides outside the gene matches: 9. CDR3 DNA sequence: TGTGCCATCAGTGATTTGGGACAGGGATTAGTCGGGGAGCTGTTTTTT. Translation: CAISDLGQGLVGELFF.

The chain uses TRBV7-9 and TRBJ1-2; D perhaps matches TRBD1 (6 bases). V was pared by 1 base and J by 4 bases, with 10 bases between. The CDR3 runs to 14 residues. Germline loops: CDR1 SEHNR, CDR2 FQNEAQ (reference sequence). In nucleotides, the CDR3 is TGTGCCAGCAGCTTAGGACAGGTTATCTATGGCTACACCTTC. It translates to CASSLGQVIYGYTF.

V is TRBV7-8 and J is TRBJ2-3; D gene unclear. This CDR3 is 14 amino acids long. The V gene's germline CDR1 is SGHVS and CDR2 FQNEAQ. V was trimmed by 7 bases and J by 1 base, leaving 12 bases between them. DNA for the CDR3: TGTGCCAGCACGTACTACCCACGCACAGATACGCAGTATTTT. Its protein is CASTYYPRTDTQYF.

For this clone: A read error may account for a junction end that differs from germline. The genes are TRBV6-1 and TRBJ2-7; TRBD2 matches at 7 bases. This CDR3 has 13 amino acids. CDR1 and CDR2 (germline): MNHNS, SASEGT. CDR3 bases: TGTGCCAGCAGTGAAACTTGGCGGGAGAGGTTGAACTTC. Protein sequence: CASSETWRERLNF.

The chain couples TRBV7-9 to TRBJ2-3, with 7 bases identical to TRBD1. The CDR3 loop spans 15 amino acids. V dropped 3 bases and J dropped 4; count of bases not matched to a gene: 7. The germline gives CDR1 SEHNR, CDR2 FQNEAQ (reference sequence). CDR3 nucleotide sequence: TGTGCCAGCAGCTTGAGGGGGCCTAAGGCAGATACGCAGTATTTT. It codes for CASSLRGPKADTQYF.

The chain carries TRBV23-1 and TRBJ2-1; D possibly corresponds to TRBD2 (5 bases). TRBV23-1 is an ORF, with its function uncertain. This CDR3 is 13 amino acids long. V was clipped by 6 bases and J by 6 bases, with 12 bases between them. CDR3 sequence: CASREGTSNEQFF. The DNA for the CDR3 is TGCGCCAGCAGAGAGGGCACAAGCAATGAGCAGTTCTTC.

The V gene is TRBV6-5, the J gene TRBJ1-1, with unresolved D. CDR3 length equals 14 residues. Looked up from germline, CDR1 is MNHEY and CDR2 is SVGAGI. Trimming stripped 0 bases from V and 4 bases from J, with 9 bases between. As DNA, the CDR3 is TGTGCCAGCAGTTACTCGAATCGAGGCACTGAAGCTTTCTTT. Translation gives CASSYSNRGTEAFF.

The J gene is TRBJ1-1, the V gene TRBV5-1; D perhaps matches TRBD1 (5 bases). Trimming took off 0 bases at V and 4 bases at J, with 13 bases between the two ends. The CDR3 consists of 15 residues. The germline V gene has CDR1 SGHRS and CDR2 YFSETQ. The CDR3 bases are TGCGCCAGCAGCTTGGAAAGGGGTATCGGCACTGAAGCTTTCTTT. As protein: CASSLERGIGTEAFF.

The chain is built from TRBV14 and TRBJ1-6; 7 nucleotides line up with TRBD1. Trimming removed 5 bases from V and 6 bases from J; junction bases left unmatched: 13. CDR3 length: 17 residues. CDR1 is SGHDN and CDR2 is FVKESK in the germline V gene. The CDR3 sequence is CASSYSEFRGSNSPLHF. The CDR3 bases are TGTGCCAGCAGCTACTCAGAGTTCAGGGGGAGTAATTCACCCCTCCACTTT.

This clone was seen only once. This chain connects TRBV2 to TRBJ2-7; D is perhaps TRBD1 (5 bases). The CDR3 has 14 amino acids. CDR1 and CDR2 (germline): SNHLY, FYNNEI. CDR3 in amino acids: CASLGPVDTYEQYF. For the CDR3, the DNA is TGTGCAAGCTTAGGTCCGGTGGACACCTACGAGCAGTACTTC.

This CDR3 reads CASSLTADYGYTF. The CDR3 region has the DNA TGCGCCAGCAGCCTCACAGCTGACTATGGCTACACCTTC. The rearrangement joins TRBV5-1 to TRBJ1-2; D gene unclear. Germline V gene lookup returns CDR1 SGHRS and CDR2 YFSETQ. Trimming took off 4 bases at V and 3 bases at J, with 10 bases between the two ends. CDR3 length: 13 amino acids.

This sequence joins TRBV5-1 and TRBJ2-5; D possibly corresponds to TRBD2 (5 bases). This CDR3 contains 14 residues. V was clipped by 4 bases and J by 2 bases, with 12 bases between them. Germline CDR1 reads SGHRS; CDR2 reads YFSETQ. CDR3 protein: CASSPTRGQETQYF. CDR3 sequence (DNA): TGCGCCAGCAGCCCTACGAGAGGGCAAGAGACCCAGTACTTC.

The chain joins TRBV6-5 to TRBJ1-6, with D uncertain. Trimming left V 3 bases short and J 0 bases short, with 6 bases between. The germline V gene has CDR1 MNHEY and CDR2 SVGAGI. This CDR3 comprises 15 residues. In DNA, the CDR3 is TGTGCCAGCAGTTATCTGAGCTCCTATAATTCACCCCTCCACTTT. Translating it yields CASSYLSSYNSPLHF.

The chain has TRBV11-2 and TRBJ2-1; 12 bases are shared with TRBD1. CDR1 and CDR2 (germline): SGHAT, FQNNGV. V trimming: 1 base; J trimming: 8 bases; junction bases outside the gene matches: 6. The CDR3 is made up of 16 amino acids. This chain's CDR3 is CASSLAVGTGGHEQFF. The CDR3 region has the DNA TGTGCCAGCAGCTTAGCCGTCGGGACAGGGGGCCATGAGCAGTTCTTC.

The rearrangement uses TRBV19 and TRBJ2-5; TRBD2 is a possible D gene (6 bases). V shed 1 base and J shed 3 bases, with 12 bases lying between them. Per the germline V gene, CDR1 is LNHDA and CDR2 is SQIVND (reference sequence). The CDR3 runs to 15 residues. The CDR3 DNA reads TGTGCCAGTAGTATAGCAGTGGGAGGAGAAGAGACCCAGTACTTC. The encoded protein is CASSIAVGGEETQYF.

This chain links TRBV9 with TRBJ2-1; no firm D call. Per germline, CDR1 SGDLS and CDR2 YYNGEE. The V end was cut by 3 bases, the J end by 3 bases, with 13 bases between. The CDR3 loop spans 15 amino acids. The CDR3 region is CASSGPSVDYNEQFF. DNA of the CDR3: TGTGCCAGCAGCGGGCCCTCAGTCGACTACAATGAGCAGTTCTTC. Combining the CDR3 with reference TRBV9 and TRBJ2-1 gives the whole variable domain DSGVTQTPKHLITATGQRVTLRCSPRSGDLSVYWYQQSLDQGLQFLIQYYNGEERAKGNILERFSAQQFPDLHSELNLSSLELGDSALYFCASSGPSVDYNEQFFGPGTRLTVL.

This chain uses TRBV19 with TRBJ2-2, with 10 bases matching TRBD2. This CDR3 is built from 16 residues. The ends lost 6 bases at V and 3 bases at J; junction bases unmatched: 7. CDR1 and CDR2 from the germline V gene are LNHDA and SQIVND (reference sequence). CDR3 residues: CASRGTSVIYTGELFF. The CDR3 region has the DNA TGTGCCAGTAGGGGGACTAGCGTGATATACACCGGGGAGCTGTTTTTT.

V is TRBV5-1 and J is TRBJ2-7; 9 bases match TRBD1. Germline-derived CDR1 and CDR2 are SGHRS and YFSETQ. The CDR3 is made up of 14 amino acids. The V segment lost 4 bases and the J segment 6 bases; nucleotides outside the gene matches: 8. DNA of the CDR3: TGCGCCAGCAGCCCGCGGACAGGGGAGGGCGAGCAGTACTTC. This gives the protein CASSPRTGEGEQYF.

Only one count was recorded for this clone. CDR3 bases: TGCGCCAGCACCCAGAGCCAGGACCTACCGGAGGAGGATACGCAGTATTTT. Residues: CASTQSQDLPEEDTQYF. The chain combines TRBV23-1 with TRBJ2-3; tentative D call: TRBD2 (5 bases). TRBV23-1 is an ORF for which the function is uncertain. V gave up 7 bases and J gave up 6 bases, with 26 bases separating them. This CDR3 is 17 amino acids long.

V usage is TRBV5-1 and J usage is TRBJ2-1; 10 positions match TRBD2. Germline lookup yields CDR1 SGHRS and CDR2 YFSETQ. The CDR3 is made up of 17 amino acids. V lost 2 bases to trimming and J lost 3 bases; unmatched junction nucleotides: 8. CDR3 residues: CASSFYRLAGVYNEQFF. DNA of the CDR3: TGCGCCAGCAGCTTCTACCGACTAGCGGGCGTCTACAATGAGCAGTTCTTC.

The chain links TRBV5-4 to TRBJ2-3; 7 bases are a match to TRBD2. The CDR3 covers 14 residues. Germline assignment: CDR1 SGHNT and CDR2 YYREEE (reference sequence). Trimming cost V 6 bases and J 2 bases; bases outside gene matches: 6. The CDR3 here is CASNPRGTTDTQYF. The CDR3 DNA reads TGTGCCAGCAACCCGCGGGGGACCACAGATACGCAGTATTTT.

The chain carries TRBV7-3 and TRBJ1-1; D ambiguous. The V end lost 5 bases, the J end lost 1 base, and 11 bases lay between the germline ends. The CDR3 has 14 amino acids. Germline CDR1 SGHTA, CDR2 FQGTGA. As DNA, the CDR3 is TGTGCCAGCAGCCTCCAGTCGTCGAACACTGAAGCTTTCTTT. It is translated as CASSLQSSNTEAFF.

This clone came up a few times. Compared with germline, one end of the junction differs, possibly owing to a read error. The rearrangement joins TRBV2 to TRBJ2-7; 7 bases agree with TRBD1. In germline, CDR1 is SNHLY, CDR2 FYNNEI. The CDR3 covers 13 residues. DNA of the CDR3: TGTGCCAGCAACTTAGTCCGGGGACAGAGCCCCATCTTC. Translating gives CASNLVRGQSPIF.

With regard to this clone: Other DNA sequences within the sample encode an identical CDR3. CDR3 amino acids: CASSPTYNSPLHF. In nucleotides, the CDR3 is TGTGCCAGCAGCCCGACTTATAATTCACCCCTCCACTTT. The gene calls are TRBV6-4 and TRBJ1-6; no clear D gene. The CDR3 is 13 amino acids. Germline loops: CDR1 MRHNA, CDR2 SNTAGT. Trimming cost V 6 bases and J 4 bases, with 7 bases left between them.

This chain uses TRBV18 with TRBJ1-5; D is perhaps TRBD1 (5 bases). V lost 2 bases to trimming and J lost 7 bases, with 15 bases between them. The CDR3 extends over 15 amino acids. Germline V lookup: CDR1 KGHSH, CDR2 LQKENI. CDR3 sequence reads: CASSPASLQGQPQHF. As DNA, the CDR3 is TGTGCCAGCTCACCAGCTTCACTTCAGGGCCAGCCCCAGCATTTT.

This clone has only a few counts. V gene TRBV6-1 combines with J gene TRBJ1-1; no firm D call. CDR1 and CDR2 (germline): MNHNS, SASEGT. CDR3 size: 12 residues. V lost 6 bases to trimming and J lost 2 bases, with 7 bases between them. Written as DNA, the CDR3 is TGTGCCAGCAGCCGTAGTAACACTGAAGCTTTCTTT. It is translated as CASSRSNTEAFF.

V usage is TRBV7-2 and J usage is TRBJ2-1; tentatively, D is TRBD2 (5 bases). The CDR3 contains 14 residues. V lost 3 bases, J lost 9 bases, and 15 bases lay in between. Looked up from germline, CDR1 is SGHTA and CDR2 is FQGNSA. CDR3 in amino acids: CASSFRGLGSEQFF. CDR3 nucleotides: TGTGCCAGCAGCTTCCGAGGGCTTGGTAGTGAGCAGTTCTTC.